The present entry profiles one TCR beta chain with its context. Generated by immunoSEQ multiplex PCR, the TCRdb table keeps only in-frame clones and is missing some. The table lists about 200,000 clones, about 82% of them singletons. The sample comes from a study of blood T cell repertoires in COVID-19. The receptor comes from a man in his 60s with COVID-19, enrolled during active disease. The sequenced sample was peripheral blood.

DNA for the CDR3: TGTGCCAGCAGCTCCTATCGGGGAGGTTGGAACACTGAAGCTTTCTTT. This sequence encodes CASSSYRGGWNTEAFF. This chain connects TRBV5-6 to TRBJ1-1, with D unclear. This CDR3 has 16 amino acids. The V gene lost 3 bases and the J gene lost 1 base, with 16 bases spanning the gap. Germline values: CDR1 SGHDT, CDR2 YYEEEE. Supplemented by reference TRBV5-6 and TRBJ1-1, the full variable domain reads DAGVTQSPTHLIKTRGQQVTLRCSPKSGHDTVSWYQQALGQGPQFIFQYYEEEERQRGNFPDRFSGHQFPNYSSELNVNALLLGDSALYLCASSSYRGGWNTEAFFGQGTRLTVV.